Listed below are T cell receptor beta chains from one sample, sequenced in a study of T cell responses to AZD1222 COVID-19 vaccine. The protocol was immunoSEQ multiplex PCR, while the TCRdb copy is restricted to in-frame clones and leaves out a portion. The top ten hold around 1% of the sample, which has 100,000 to 150,000 clones, roughly 93% seen once. This material consisted of peripheral blood, taken 28 days after the second AZD1222 dose. The receptors were sampled from an adult who received the AZD1222 COVID-19 vaccine. CDR3s include the opening cysteine and the closing phenylalanine or tryptophan.

V,J,CDR3
TRBV27,TRBJ2-1,CASSSKGFSRSYNEQFF
TRBV3-1/TRBV3-2,TRBJ2-2,CASSQGRARGRGNTGELFF
TRBV19,TRBJ1-1,CASSTSWGVDSLNTEAFF
TRBV5-1,TRBJ2-1,CASSYGVNEQFF
TRBV5-1,TRBJ1-5,CASSLGSGGNQPQHF
TRBV6-4,TRBJ2-2,CASSESTGTAGELFF
TRBV5-1,TRBJ1-1,CASRPTGGGTEAFF
TRBV19,TRBJ1-5,CASSIMTAFLNQPQHF
TRBV2,TRBJ1-2,CASDIANYGYTF
TRBV2,TRBJ2-6,CASSEGGGAGANVLTF
TRBV4-1,TRBJ1-6,CASSQDTGGGRRSYNSPLHF
TRBV27,TRBJ1-6,CASSLGPGHPSDSPLHF
TRBV5-1,TRBJ2-1,CASSKTIKNNEQFF
TRBV14,TRBJ2-1,CASSPTFRMGEQFF
TRBV3-1/TRBV3-2,TRBJ1-1,CASSQVQASTEAFF
TRBV7-9,TRBJ1-2,CASSLGTGDYGYTF
TRBV15,TRBJ1-5,CATSRTYRDPSNQPQHF
TRBV29-1,TRBJ1-1,CSVEAGDGEAFF
TRBV27,TRBJ2-1,CASSPLGGARNEQFF
TRBV11-2,TRBJ2-7,CASSLRSGADRTYEQYF
TRBV19,TRBJ2-5,CASSQGGETQYF
TRBV4-2,TRBJ1-5,CASSQDVSIGVLGNQPQHF
TRBV2,TRBJ2-2,CASSKGSGRAGELFF
TRBV18,TRBJ2-7,CASSPRQDYEQYF
TRBV25-1,TRBJ1-3,CASSETRAHPTGNTIYF
TRBV20-1,TRBJ2-7,CSAGDLYEQYF
TRBV14,TRBJ2-2,CASSQDTGNTGELFF
TRBV28,TRBJ1-5,CASMAGDQPQHF
TRBV29-1,TRBJ1-3,CSGQQSSGNTIYF
TRBV9,TRBJ2-7,CASSALGENYEQYF
TRBV27,TRBJ1-2,CASRPTYRGPIYGYTF
TRBV29-1,TRBJ2-1,CSVHRDPTSNEQFF
TRBV5-6,TRBJ2-1,CASSLEISSYNEQFF
TRBV2,TRBJ1-2,CASRGFGRGARGYTF
TRBV23-1,TRBJ2-7,CASSHPPGHSEQYF
TRBV5-7,TRBJ2-6,CASSLTAQQGASGANVLTF
TRBV18,TRBJ2-2,CASSDRGSTNTGELFF
TRBV5-6,TRBJ2-7,CASSFGTALEQYF
TRBV6-5,TRBJ2-7,CASSPGTGLSEQYF
TRBV27,TRBJ2-7,CASSSRLARSYEQYF
TRBV5-4,TRBJ2-2,CASSPTSGSGATGELFF